What follows are 21 T cell receptor beta chains derived from one specimen sequenced in a study of cytomegalovirus exposure and HLA in healthy donors. Data came from immunoSEQ multiplex PCR; TCRdb stores just in-frame clones and leaves some out. The sample includes about 120,000 clones, nearly 90% seen only once; the top ten take roughly 1.2%. Sequencing used PBMCs. The receptors here all came from a woman younger than 30 in good health and CMV-seronegative.

The V gene is TRBV5-1, the J gene TRBJ2-2, with D perhaps TRBD1 (5 bases). With 1 base removed from V and 6 bases from J, the gap between germline ends came to 10 bases. In germline, CDR1 is SGHRS, CDR2 YFSETQ. The CDR3 runs 14 residues. The chain's CDR3 is CASSLSRGAGELFF. The CDR3 DNA follows: TGCGCCAGCAGCTTGTCAAGGGGTGCCGGGGAGCTGTTTTTT.

V and J are TRBV15 and TRBJ2-7; a weak D match, TRBD1 (5 bases). Per germline, CDR1 LNHNV and CDR2 YYDKDF (reference sequence). There are 15 residues in the CDR3. V lost 3 bases, J lost 7 bases, and 19 bases lay in between. The CDR3 spells CATSRDTLRLREQYF. CDR3 nucleotide sequence: TGTGCCACCAGCAGGGACACCCTTCGGTTGCGAGAGCAGTACTTC.

The J gene is TRBJ1-2, the V gene TRBV19; D not certain. The CDR3 has 15 amino acids. V was trimmed by 2 bases and J by 0 bases, leaving 10 bases between them. In germline, CDR1 is LNHDA, CDR2 SQIVND (reference sequence). CDR3 sequence: CASSIRTGSNYGYTF. Written as DNA, the CDR3 is TGTGCCAGTAGTATAAGGACTGGCTCTAACTATGGCTACACCTTC.

In this sample, this clone turned up once. V gene TRBV9 combines with J gene TRBJ2-1; 15 bases are shared with TRBD2. Germline CDR1 reads SGDLS; CDR2 reads YYNGEE. V shed 3 bases and J 9 bases; nucleotides not matched to a gene: 13. The CDR3 sequence is 18 residues long. This CDR3 is CASSGGLAGGPRLGEQFF. The CDR3 DNA is TGTGCCAGCAGCGGCGGACTAGCGGGGGGGCCAAGATTGGGTGAGCAGTTCTTC.

V gene TRBV7-3 combines with J gene TRBJ1-2; possible D gene TRBD1, 6 bases. V shed 0 bases and J shed 4 bases, with 18 bases lying between them. From germline, CDR1 is SGHTA and CDR2 FQGTGA. CDR3 size: 17 residues. The CDR3 nucleotides are TGTGCCAGCAGCTTAACCGAGGGGGACGGAGATCTCTATGGCTACACCTTC. This gives the protein CASSLTEGDGDLYGYTF.

This clone was seen once. V usage is TRBV28 and J usage is TRBJ2-1; 9 bases are a match to TRBD1. The germline V gene has CDR1 MDHEN and CDR2 SYDVKM. The CDR3 is made up of 15 amino acids. The trim removed 7 bases at V and 8 bases at J, leaving 12 bases unmatched. The CDR3 here is CASTLPGQGNYEQFF. CDR3 DNA: TGTGCCAGCACCCTCCCGGGACAGGGAAATTATGAGCAGTTCTTC.

The chain employs TRBV5-1 and TRBJ1-2; 7 nucleotides match TRBD1. The CDR3 runs 13 residues. V was clipped by 6 bases and J by 6 bases; unmatched bases: 8. Germline lookup yields CDR1 SGHRS and CDR2 YFSETQ. CDR3 sequence: CASMGTALDGYTF. The CDR3 DNA sequence: TGCGCCAGCATGGGGACAGCACTTGATGGCTACACCTTC.

This clone was counted once. The chain joins TRBV5-4 to TRBJ2-3; perhaps TRBD1 as D (5 bases). The CDR3 length is 15 residues. Germline assignment: CDR1 SGHNT and CDR2 YYREEE (reference sequence). V was pared by 5 bases and J by 0 bases, with 13 bases between. This chain's CDR3 is CASRQVPSSTDTQYF. The CDR3 bases are TGTGCCAGCAGACAGGTACCTTCCAGCACAGATACGCAGTATTTT. Based on the CDR3 plus reference TRBV5-4 and TRBJ2-3, the full variable domain is ETGVTQSPTHLIKTRGQQVTLRCSSQSGHNTVSWYQQALGQGPQFIFQYYREEENGRGNFPPRFSGLQFPNYSSELNVNALELDDSALYLCASRQVPSSTDTQYFGPGTRLTVL.

The chain joins TRBV21-1 to TRBJ2-2; the table's D call, TRBD2, was not checked against the DNA. TRBV21-1 corresponds to a pseudogene. CDR3 length: 15 amino acids. The CDR3, as DNA: TGTGCCAGCAGCAAAGGGTTCTACAACACCGGGGAGCTGTTTTTT. Translated: CASSKGFYNTGELFF.

The CDR3 spells CASSPLATPYEQYF. CDR3 bases: TGTGCCAGCTCACCACTTGCTACTCCCTACGAGCAGTACTTC. The V gene is TRBV18, the J gene TRBJ2-7; D call uncertain. The CDR3 covers 14 residues. With 1 base removed from V and 2 bases from J, the gap between germline ends came to 9 bases. Germline V gene sequence: CDR1 KGHSH, CDR2 LQKENI.

The J gene is TRBJ2-1, the V gene TRBV19, with D tentatively TRBD2 (6 bases). Deletions cut 7 bases from V and 2 bases from J, with 18 bases between. The CDR3 spans 16 residues. Germline V gene lookup returns CDR1 LNHDA and CDR2 SQIVND (reference sequence). The CDR3 loop reads CASKPGEGAPYNEQFF. The CDR3 nucleotides are TGTGCCAGTAAGCCGGGAGAGGGCGCACCCTACAATGAGCAGTTCTTC.

The rearrangement joins TRBV6-4 to TRBJ1-1; D gene ambiguous. V lost 4 bases to trimming and J lost 3 bases, with 9 bases between them. The length of the CDR3 is 13 residues. Germline assignment: CDR1 MRHNA and CDR2 SNTAGT. The CDR3 bases are TGTGCCAGCAGTGCCGCCGGGGACACTGAAGCTTTCTTT. Translated: CASSAAGDTEAFF.

This CDR3 reads CASSLQGAGNIQYF. In DNA form, the CDR3 reads TGCGCCAGCAGCTTGCAGGGGGCAGGAAACATTCAGTACTTC. The chain carries TRBV5-1 and TRBJ2-4, with 8 bases fitting TRBD1. V was clipped by 1 base and J by 6 bases; unmatched bases: 3. Germline V CDR1 and CDR2: SGHRS, YFSETQ. CDR3 length: 14 amino acids. Full variable domain (rest looked up from reference TRBV5-1 and TRBJ2-4): KAGVTQTPRYLIKTRGQQVTLSCSPISGHRSVSWYQQTPGQGLQFLFEYFSETQRNKGNFPGRFSGRQFSNSRSEMNVSTLELGDSALYLCASSLQGAGNIQYFGAGTRLSVL.

Written as DNA, the CDR3 is TGTGCCAGCAGCGCAGGGGAAAGGGTTTACGGGACCCAGTACTTC. Protein sequence: CASSAGERVYGTQYF. The chain has TRBV9 and TRBJ2-5; possible D gene TRBD1, 6 bases. This CDR3 comprises 15 residues. The V gene's germline CDR1 is SGDLS and CDR2 YYNGEE. Trimming removed 3 bases from V and 7 bases from J, with 19 bases in between.

The rearrangement uses TRBV6-5 and TRBJ1-1; D is unclear. The CDR3 extends over 13 amino acids. Looked up from germline, CDR1 is MNHEY and CDR2 is SVGAGI. Trimming took off 7 bases at V and 1 base at J, with 10 bases between the two ends. This CDR3 is CASTQVRNTEAFF. The CDR3 coding sequence is TGTGCCAGCACGCAGGTCCGGAACACTGAAGCTTTCTTT.

The rearrangement links TRBV5-4 to TRBJ1-1; 11 bases line up with TRBD1. Germline V gives CDR1 SGHNT, CDR2 YYREEE (reference sequence). The CDR3 is 18 amino acids. The V gene end was trimmed by 4 bases and the J gene end by 4 bases; junction bases not matched to a gene: 15. This CDR3 is CASSPIDRTGGLGTEAFF. DNA of the CDR3: TGTGCCAGCAGCCCCATCGACCGGACAGGGGGCCTGGGCACTGAAGCTTTCTTT.

CDR3 in DNA: TGTGCCAGCAGGGAACTCACAGGGGGAAGCCAGCCCCAGCATTTT. It specifies CASRELTGGSQPQHF. The chain employs TRBV5-8 and TRBJ1-5; 8 positions match TRBD1. The length of the CDR3 is 15 residues. CDR1 is SGHTS, CDR2 YDEGEE, per germline. J was trimmed by 7 bases and V by 5 bases; bases with no gene match: 11. Full variable domain (missing parts from reference TRBV5-8 and TRBJ1-5): EAGVTQSPTHLIKTRGQQATLRCSPISGHTSVYWYQQALGLGLQFLLWYDEGEERNRGNFPPRFSGRQFPNYSSELNVNALELEDSALYLCASRELTGGSQPQHFGDGTRLSIL.

This clone was counted once. V is TRBV7-3 and J is TRBJ2-1, with 9 nucleotides matching TRBD1. Unmatched junction bases numbered 2, after V lost 2 bases and J lost 6 bases. Per the germline V gene, CDR1 is SGHTA and CDR2 is FQGTGA. The CDR3 is made up of 14 amino acids. The CDR3 loop reads CASSLSTGGNEQFF. In nucleotides, the CDR3 is TGTGCCAGCAGCTTATCGACAGGGGGCAATGAGCAGTTCTTC.

V usage is TRBV19 and J usage is TRBJ1-6; 12 positions match TRBD1. The CDR3 is made up of 14 amino acids. Germline CDR1 and CDR2: LNHDA and SQIVND (reference sequence). Trimming at V came to 7 bases and at J to 10 bases, leaving 5 bases not matched to a gene. CDR3 sequence: CASTQGTGGSPLHF. CDR3 sequence (DNA): TGTGCCAGTACCCAAGGGACAGGGGGCTCACCCCTCCACTTT.

This rearrangement joins TRBV4-1 to TRBJ2-1; 7 bases align to TRBD2. V shed 5 bases, J shed 4 bases, and the junction held 2 bases outside the gene matches. The CDR3 consists of 13 residues. Germline V gene data show CDR1 as MGHRA and CDR2 as YSYEKL. The CDR3 nucleotides read TGCGCCAGCAGCGGGGGGGGGTACAATGAGCAGTTCTTC. Translation: CASSGGGYNEQFF.

The V gene is TRBV19, the J gene TRBJ1-2; D unresolved. This CDR3 has 14 amino acids. Looked up from germline, CDR1 is LNHDA and CDR2 is SQIVND (reference sequence). V was trimmed by 1 base and J by 3 bases, leaving 9 bases between them. The CDR3 DNA follows: TGTGCCAGTAGTATAGCCCAGGCTGACTATGGCTACACCTTC. This gives the protein CASSIAQADYGYTF.